Listed here are 26 T cell receptor beta chains from one sample, sequenced in a study of T cell responses to AZD1222 COVID-19 vaccine (dated by TCRdb to 2020 to 2022). Libraries were prepared through the immunoSEQ multiplex PCR assay. TCRdb provides this immuneACCESS table in a form limited to in-frame rearrangements. Some clones are lacking; in checked studies, under half of them reflect an unresolved V gene, and why the rest are absent is not known. The sample profile shows 150,000 or so clones; 70% to 90% of them were found once. The biggest ten clones account for more than 5.5% of the sample. The time point label, as the study defines it: baseline before first vaccination. Explained via the paper, the treatment or condition label denotes: meningococcal conjugate vaccine given as trial control. This specimen was peripheral blood, taken on day 0 of MenACWY control vaccination. These receptors all come from an adult in good health.

The V call is TRBV7-8, the J call TRBJ1-4, with 7 bases that match TRBD1. This CDR3 has 13 amino acids. J was trimmed by 10 bases and V by 4 bases; bases with no gene match: 6. Germline CDR1 SGHVS, CDR2 FQNEAQ. CDR3 loop: CASSSESGGKLFF. DNA for the CDR3: TGTGCCAGCAGCTCGGAATCAGGGGGAAAACTGTTTTTT.

This chain joins TRBV28 and TRBJ2-7; D is uncertain. Germline-derived CDR1 and CDR2 are MDHEN and SYDVKM. There are 12 residues in the CDR3. V shed 6 bases and J shed 3 bases, with 9 bases lying between them. As DNA, the CDR3 is TGTGCCAGCAGGGGGTCCCTCTACGAGCAGTACGTC. It encodes CASRGSLYEQYV.

The rearrangement links TRBV4-3 to TRBJ1-1; D is uncertain. This CDR3 has 14 residues. V dropped 0 bases and J dropped 0 bases, with 5 bases sitting between them. CDR1 and CDR2 (germline): LGHNA, YSLEER. CDR3 in DNA: TGCGCCAGCAGCCAAGAAGCCTTGAACACTGAAGCTTTCTTT. This codes for CASSQEALNTEAFF.

The chain carries TRBV30 and TRBJ2-1; D is ambiguous. V lost 1 base, J lost 7 bases, and 2 bases lay in between. The CDR3 loop spans 10 amino acids. Germline lookup yields CDR1 GTSNPN and CDR2 SVGIG (reference sequence). As DNA, the CDR3 is TGTGCCTGGAGTGATAATGAGCAGTTCTTC. Its protein product is CAWSDNEQFF.

The chain employs TRBV7-9 and TRBJ2-3; D unresolved. CDR1 and CDR2 from the germline V gene are SEHNR and FQNEAQ (reference sequence). This CDR3 has 15 amino acids. Trimming stripped 2 bases from V and 0 bases from J, with 9 bases between. CDR3 coding DNA: TGTGCCAGCAGCTTACGAGAAACTAGCACAGATACGCAGTATTTT. Amino acids: CASSLRETSTDTQYF.

V gene TRBV14 combines with J gene TRBJ2-3; D call uncertain. Per germline, CDR1 SGHDN and CDR2 FVKESK. The CDR3 totals 15 residues. The ends were cut back, 0 bases at V and 2 bases at J, with 9 bases in the middle. CDR3 sequence reads: CASSQDRSTTDTQYF. As DNA, the CDR3 is TGTGCCAGCAGCCAAGACCGATCTACCACAGATACGCAGTATTTT.

J is TRBJ2-5 and V is TRBV10-3; D is uncertain. The CDR3 totals 12 residues. Germline V gene sequence: CDR1 ENHRY, CDR2 SYGVKD. Trimming removed 2 bases at V and 0 bases at J, with 1 base between. CDR3 DNA sequence: TGTGCCATCAGTGAGCACCAAGAGACCCAGTACTTC. Its protein product is CAISEHQETQYF.

The rearrangement uses TRBV5-6 and TRBJ1-2; TRBD1 is a possible D gene (6 bases). V lost 4 bases to trimming and J lost 1 base, with 11 bases between them. The CDR3 extends over 14 amino acids. The germline V gene encodes CDR1 SGHDT and CDR2 YYEEEE. The CDR3 region has the DNA TGTGCCAGCAGCCCGACAGGAGTTAACTATGGCTACACCTTC. It translates to CASSPTGVNYGYTF.

V gene TRBV6-5 combines with J gene TRBJ1-1; D is uncertain. The CDR3 is 13 amino acids. V was trimmed by 6 bases and J by 3 bases, leaving 11 bases between them. CDR1 is MNHEY, CDR2 SVGAGI, per germline. This chain's CDR3 is CASSATRDTEAFF. CDR3 DNA sequence: TGTGCCAGCAGCGCAACAAGAGACACTGAAGCTTTCTTT.

The V and J genes are TRBV6-5 and TRBJ1-3; 7 nucleotides align to TRBD1. The germline CDR1 and CDR2 sequences are MNHEY and SVGAGI. The CDR3 is made up of 14 amino acids. V lost 3 bases, J lost 7 bases, and 6 bases stayed unmatched. This CDR3 is CASSYGQEGNTIYF. The CDR3 nucleotides are TGTGCCAGCAGTTATGGACAGGAGGGGAACACCATATATTTT.

The CDR3, as DNA: TGTGCCAGCAGCCGGGGGGGACCTAACACCGGGGAGCTGTTTTTT. Translating it yields CASSRGGPNTGELFF. The rearrangement uses TRBV7-9 and TRBJ2-2; 8 nucleotides match TRBD2. Per germline, CDR1 SEHNR and CDR2 FQNEAQ (reference sequence). The CDR3 runs to 15 residues. V lost 5 bases, J lost 2 bases, and 4 bases stayed unmatched.

The V call is TRBV5-4, the J call TRBJ1-6; D is possibly TRBD1 (5 bases). Germline V gene sequence: CDR1 SGHNT, CDR2 YYREEE (reference sequence). This CDR3 has 15 residues. The V end lost 1 base, the J end lost 7 bases, and 12 bases lay between the germline ends. In DNA, the CDR3 is TGTGCCAGCAGCTTGATGGCAGGGAGGAATTCACCCCTCCACTTT. Translation gives CASSLMAGRNSPLHF.

The chain joins TRBV6-6 to TRBJ1-1; perhaps TRBD1 as D (6 bases). This CDR3 is 16 amino acids long. CDR1 MNHNY and CDR2 SVGAGI come from the germline V gene (reference sequence). V lost 7 bases and J 0 bases, leaving 18 bases between the germline ends. The CDR3 bases are TGTGCCAGCACCAGGACAGCGGTCTCCATGAACACTGAAGCTTTCTTT. Amino acids: CASTRTAVSMNTEAFF.

The V call is TRBV12-5, the J call TRBJ2-1; perhaps TRBD1 as D (6 bases). The germline CDR1 and CDR2 sequences are LGHNT and FRNRAP. Trimming left V 6 bases short and J 0 bases short, with 12 bases between. This CDR3 spans 15 amino acids. CDR3 loop: CASGRDRSSYNEQFF. The CDR3 nucleotides read TGTGCTAGTGGCCGTGACAGGAGCTCCTACAATGAGCAGTTCTTC. The full variable domain, with the rest looked up from reference TRBV12-5 and TRBJ2-1, is DARVTQTPRHKVTEMGQEVTMRCQPILGHNTVFWYRQTMMQGLELLAYFRNRAPLDDSGMPKDRFSAEMPDATLATLKIQPSEPRDSAVYFCASGRDRSSYNEQFFGPGTRLTVL.

This chain links TRBV3-1 (or the pseudogene TRBV3-2) with TRBJ1-3, with 11 bases fitting TRBD1. Germline assignment: CDR1 LGHDT and CDR2 YNNKEL (reference sequence). The CDR3 extends over 17 amino acids. V trimming: 1 base; J trimming: 3 bases; junction bases outside the gene matches: 5. DNA of the CDR3: TGTGCCAGCAGCCAAGGGACAGGGGGCGCGGGTGGAAACACCATATATTTT. This gives the protein CASSQGTGGAGGNTIYF.

The chain couples TRBV2 to TRBJ1-3; D is unresolved. Germline values: CDR1 SNHLY, CDR2 FYNNEI. The V end was cut by 4 bases, the J end by 1 base, with 5 bases between. This CDR3 comprises 13 residues. The CDR3 reads CASSGESGNTIYF. The CDR3 DNA sequence: TGTGCCAGCAGTGGGGAATCTGGAAACACCATATATTTT. Filled out from reference TRBV2 and TRBJ1-3, the complete variable domain reads EPEVTQTPSHQVTQMGQEVILRCVPISNHLYFYWYRQILGQKVEFLVSFYNNEISEKSEIFDDQFSVERPDGSNFTLKIRSTKLEDSAMYFCASSGESGNTIYFGEGSWLTVV.

The chain combines TRBV5-1 with TRBJ2-3; no clear D gene. There are 16 residues in the CDR3. V dropped 0 bases and J dropped 0 bases, with 11 bases sitting between them. CDR1 and CDR2 from the germline V gene are SGHRS and YFSETQ. In DNA form, the CDR3 reads TGCGCCAGCAGCTTGGTCGGGCTATCTAGCACAGATACGCAGTATTTT. Protein: CASSLVGLSSTDTQYF.

This chain connects TRBV11-3 to TRBJ2-7, with a tentative D call TRBD2 (5 bases). CDR1 is SGHNT and CDR2 is YENEEA in the germline V gene. V lost 5 bases and J 7 bases, leaving 15 bases between the germline ends. The CDR3 is 13 residues long. The CDR3 sequence: CASSLHGLAEQYF. The DNA for the CDR3 is TGTGCCAGCAGCCTCCACGGGCTAGCAGAGCAGTACTTC.

This clone was observed a few times. This chain links TRBV4-1 with TRBJ1-4, with D possibly matching TRBD1 (5 bases). Trimming pared 0 bases from V and 10 bases from J, leaving 12 bases between. CDR1 MGHRA and CDR2 YSYEKL come from the germline V gene. The CDR3 covers 14 residues. The CDR3 DNA sequence: TGCGCCAGCAGCCAAGACGGGGGGGATGCAAAACTGTTTTTT. Residues: CASSQDGGDAKLFF.

This chain uses TRBV6-5 with TRBJ2-3; D not resolved. Germline V CDR1 and CDR2: MNHEY, SVGAGI. V was cut by 4 bases and J by 4 bases, with 9 bases left in between. This CDR3 comprises 13 residues. The DNA of the CDR3 is TGTGCCAGCAGTTTTAGAGGAGCAGATACGCAGTATTTT. It codes for CASSFRGADTQYF.

This chain uses TRBV7-8 with TRBJ1-2; D is unresolved. The CDR3 extends over 16 amino acids. Germline CDR1 reads SGHVS; CDR2 reads FQNEAQ. V gave up 5 bases and J gave up 4 bases, with 20 bases separating them. DNA of the CDR3: TGTGCCAGCAGCCCCCGCCGGACGTCTCCTGGCTATGGCTACACCTTC. Amino acid sequence: CASSPRRTSPGYGYTF.

The CDR3 protein is CASSLSGGSYEQYF. The CDR3 DNA reads TGCGCCAGCAGCTTGTCGGGAGGCTCCTACGAGCAGTACTTC. The chain couples TRBV5-1 to TRBJ2-7, with 7 positions matching TRBD2. The germline CDR1 and CDR2 sequences are SGHRS and YFSETQ. This CDR3 has 14 residues. After removal of 1 base from V and 0 bases from J, the junction contained 1 base not matched to a gene.

V gene TRBV19 combines with J gene TRBJ1-2; tentatively, D is TRBD1 (5 bases). The CDR3 totals 14 residues. Germline V gene lookup returns CDR1 LNHDA and CDR2 SQIVND (reference sequence). Trimming removed 6 bases at V and 1 base at J, with 12 bases between. The CDR3 sequence: CASSFGDYNYGYTF. The CDR3 DNA reads TGTGCCAGTAGCTTCGGGGACTATAACTATGGCTACACCTTC.

This clone was counted only a few times. The junction departs from germline at one end; a sequencing error may be responsible. J is TRBJ1-4 and V is TRBV28; the D gene is possibly TRBD1 (5 bases). The CDR3 contains 14 residues. CDR1 MDHEN and CDR2 SYDVKM come from the germline V gene. The CDR3 protein is CASSFIQEYEKVFF. In DNA, the CDR3 is TGTGCCAGCAGTTTTATACAGGAGTATGAAAAAGTGTTTTTT.

The chain links TRBV2 to TRBJ1-5; 7 positions match TRBD1. Germline assignment: CDR1 SNHLY and CDR2 FYNNEI. V lost 11 bases and J lost 6; bases outside the gene matches: 16. This CDR3 is 15 amino acids long. The CDR3 protein is CARCRQGGESQPQHF. The CDR3 coding sequence is TGTGCCCGCTGTCGCCAGGGGGGGGAGAGTCAGCCCCAGCATTTT.

The chain is built from TRBV9 and TRBJ1-6; perhaps TRBD1 as D (6 bases). This CDR3 has 16 residues. Germline loops: CDR1 SGDLS, CDR2 YYNGEE. V lost 1 base and J lost 4, with 12 bases in between. The CDR3 protein is CASSVKGQPYNSPLHF. For the CDR3, the DNA is TGTGCCAGCAGCGTAAAAGGACAGCCTTATAATTCACCCCTCCACTTT.